This entry lists 21 T cell receptor beta chains sequenced from one sample in a study of human T cells and chemical hapten exposure. TCRdb re-called the RACE reads with MiXCR, one entry per CDR3 protein. The sample has around 300,000 distinct CDR3 sequences, around 7% seen once. Sample time point: patch test 1, 2 weeks after DPC sensitization. Stated treatment: therapeutic diphenylcyclopropenone sensitization with weekly scalp DPC. This specimen consisted of whole blood, obtained in connection with sensitization to the hapten diphenylcyclopropenone (DPC). The receptors come from a woman between 18 and 29 years old with alopecia areata. Some clones in this sample may be carry-over from other donors' samples.

This clonotype was seen at least ten times. V usage is TRBV7-2 and J usage is TRBJ1-2; no definite D call. There are 14 residues in the CDR3. The germline V gene has CDR1 SGHTA and CDR2 FQGNSA. Trimming removed 3 bases at V and 3 bases at J, with 11 bases between. For the CDR3, the DNA is TGTGCCAGCAGCTTTATCCAGGCAGACTATGGCTACACCTTC. Translated: CASSFIQADYGYTF.

This clonotype was seen only a few times. The CDR3 nucleotides are TGTGCCAGCAGCCAAGATCTTAACGGCCAAACGGAGACCCAGTACTTC. It specifies CASSQDLNGQTETQYF. The gene calls are TRBV3-1 and TRBJ2-5; D is unclear. Germline V lookup: CDR1 LGHDT, CDR2 YNNKEL (reference sequence). Trimming cost V 0 bases and J 5 bases, with 16 bases left between them. CDR3 length: 16 residues.

This clonotype was picked up a small number of times. The rearrangement uses TRBV27 and TRBJ1-6, with D maybe TRBD1 (6 bases). CDR1 MNHEY and CDR2 SMNVEV come from the germline V gene (reference sequence). The V gene lost 5 bases and the J gene lost 10 bases, with 21 bases spanning the gap. This CDR3 region has 16 residues. CDR3 DNA: TGTGCCAGCAGTGCCGGTTGGGCAGGGGCGAAATCACCCCTCCACTTT. This sequence encodes CASSAGWAGAKSPLHF.

At least ten counts were recorded for this clonotype. The CDR3 DNA sequence: TGTGCCATCAGTGATATTCCGGGACAGGGGGCGTCTGAAGCTTTCTTT. Translation: CAISDIPGQGASEAFF. This sequence joins TRBV10-3 and TRBJ1-1, with 12 bases matching TRBD1. Germline CDR1 reads ENHRY; CDR2 reads SYGVKD. The CDR3 covers 16 residues. V lost 3 bases to trimming and J lost 6 bases; unmatched junction nucleotides: 8.

V and J are TRBV5-6 and TRBJ1-3; tentatively, D is TRBD1 (5 bases). Germline-derived CDR1 and CDR2 are SGHDT and YYEEEE. V shed 0 bases and J shed 0 bases, with 7 bases lying between them. The CDR3 totals 15 residues. The DNA of the CDR3 is TGTGCCAGCAGCTTGGGACAGAGCTCTGGAAACACCATATATTTT. Its protein is CASSLGQSSGNTIYF.

This clonotype turned up a few times. The chain couples TRBV20-1 to TRBJ2-3, with D unclear. The CDR3 runs 13 residues. Germline V lookup: CDR1 DFQATT, CDR2 SNEGSKA (reference sequence). V lost 0 bases and J lost 1, with 5 bases in between. This CDR3 is CSARDWGTDTQYF. CDR3 sequence (DNA): TGCAGTGCTAGAGACTGGGGCACAGATACGCAGTATTTT.

The chain carries TRBV12-3 or TRBV12-4 and TRBJ1-4; weak D call: TRBD1 (6 bases). The CDR3 consists of 13 residues. The V gene lost 4 bases and the J gene lost 6 bases, with 9 bases spanning the gap. The CDR3 is CASSSGAYEKLFF. The CDR3 DNA follows: TGTGCCAGCAGTTCGGGGGCTTATGAAAAACTGTTTTTT.

This clonotype was observed many times. The chain joins TRBV3-1 to TRBJ2-3; D is unresolved. Germline V gene sequence: CDR1 LGHDT, CDR2 YNNKEL (reference sequence). The CDR3 extends over 19 amino acids. V lost 2 bases, J lost 0 bases, and 21 bases lay in between. Here the CDR3 reads CASSQLTLGTGASTDTQYF. CDR3 nucleotide sequence: TGTGCCAGCAGCCAATTGACGCTTGGAACGGGTGCTAGCACAGATACGCAGTATTTT.

This clonotype was seen more than once but under ten times. The chain recombines TRBV24-1 with TRBJ1-4, with 8 bases lining up with TRBD1. Germline-derived CDR1 and CDR2 are KGHDR and SFDVKD. The CDR3 extends over 11 amino acids. J gave up 6 bases and V 12 bases, and 2 bases lay outside the gene matches. Written as DNA, the CDR3 is TGTGCCTCGGGACAGGATGAAAAACTGTTTTTT. Encoded protein: CASGQDEKLFF.

This clonotype has more than one count but fewer than ten. The rearrangement uses TRBV24-1 and TRBJ2-3; 10 bases are shared with TRBD1. Per germline, CDR1 KGHDR and CDR2 SFDVKD. V was clipped by 2 bases and J by 6 bases; unmatched bases: 10. This CDR3 has 17 residues. The CDR3 region is CATSDSRDRGKGDTQYF. CDR3 in DNA: TGTGCCACCAGTGATTCCCGGGACAGGGGAAAAGGTGATACGCAGTATTTT.

This clonotype has at least ten counts. The rearrangement uses TRBV6-2 or TRBV6-3 and TRBJ1-1, with no clear D. The CDR3 is 19 amino acids. V was clipped by 6 bases and J by 0 bases, with 26 bases between them. Looked up from germline, CDR1 is MNHEY and CDR2 is SVGEGT. CDR3 sequence: CASSRPQWEITSMNTEAFF. The CDR3 DNA follows: TGTGCCAGCAGCCGACCCCAATGGGAAATAACCTCCATGAACACTGAAGCTTTCTTT.

This clonotype has only a few counts. This chain connects TRBV4-1 to TRBJ2-3, with TRBD2 matching 8 bases. This CDR3 region has 17 residues. Germline trimming cut 2 bases from V and 0 bases from J; bases unmatched to any gene: 7. Germline V gives CDR1 MGHRA, CDR2 YSYEKL. CDR3 DNA: TGCGCCAGCAGCCAACCCTACGGGGGGGGTAGCACAGATACGCAGTATTTT. Translating it yields CASSQPYGGGSTDTQYF.

Ten or more counts support this clonotype. This chain uses TRBV27 with TRBJ2-5; 7 positions match TRBD1. J lost 2 bases, V lost 3 bases, and 3 bases had no gene match. The CDR3 runs 14 residues. CDR1 is MNHEY, CDR2 SMNVEV, per germline (reference sequence). CDR3 bases: TGTGCCAGCAGTTTCGACAGGGCTCAAGAGACCCAGTACTTC. Protein sequence: CASSFDRAQETQYF.

This clonotype turned up a few times. V and J are TRBV7-9 and TRBJ2-5; 9 bases match TRBD1. The J segment lost 3 bases and the V segment lost 4 bases, leaving 6 bases of the junction unmatched. Per the germline V gene, CDR1 is SEHNR and CDR2 is FQNEAQ (reference sequence). The CDR3 has 15 residues. CDR3 in amino acids: CASSSRGQGKETQYF. DNA for the CDR3: TGTGCCAGCAGCTCCAGGGGACAGGGCAAAGAGACCCAGTACTTC.

A remark on this clonotype: A much larger clone lies one base from this, so it may be a read error. The chain recombines TRBV7-2 with TRBJ2-2; 7 bases line up with TRBD2. V lost 4 bases and J lost 4; bases outside the gene matches: 9. The germline V gene encodes CDR1 SGHTA and CDR2 FQGNSA. The CDR3 is 16 amino acids. This CDR3 reads CASSSTSGVVTGELFF. As DNA, the CDR3 is TGTGCCAGCAGCTCAACAAGCGGGGTGGTCACCGGGGAGCTGTTTTTT.

The rearrangement links TRBV28 to TRBJ2-3; D is ambiguous. Matching the DNA end better, TRBJ1-5 makes the J call doubtful. Looked up from germline, CDR1 is MDHEN and CDR2 is SYDVKM. The CDR3 extends over 18 amino acids. CDR3 residues: CASSLFALLGKITDTQHF. CDR3 DNA sequence: TGTGCCAGCAGTTTATTTGCGTTGTTGGGGAAGATCACAGATACGCAGCATTTT.

This clonotype was seen a few times. The gene calls are TRBV4-1 and TRBJ1-1, with D maybe TRBD1 (6 bases). V was pared by 6 bases and J by 1 base, with 15 bases between. CDR1 and CDR2 from the germline V gene are MGHRA and YSYEKL. The CDR3 consists of 15 residues. CDR3 sequence reads: CASRGGRASNTEAFF. The CDR3 nucleotides are TGCGCCAGCAGGGGGGGCAGGGCCTCGAACACTGAAGCTTTCTTT.

This clonotype has at least ten counts. This chain joins TRBV12-3 or TRBV12-4 and TRBJ2-5; weak D call: TRBD1 (7 bases). The CDR3 runs 15 residues. Trimming shortened V by 5 bases and J by 4 bases, and 17 bases separated the two germline ends. The chain's CDR3 is CASSPRGRYGETQYF. The CDR3 nucleotides are TGTGCCAGCAGTCCCAGGGGGAGGTATGGAGAGACCCAGTACTTC.

V usage is TRBV9 and J usage is TRBJ1-3, with TRBD1 as a possible D gene (5 bases). This CDR3 is built from 16 residues. Germline CDR1 is SGDLS and CDR2 is YYNGEE. V lost 5 bases, J lost 0 bases, and 15 bases lay in between. CDR3: CASSYGTESSGNTIYF. The DNA of the CDR3 is TGTGCCAGCAGTTATGGGACGGAGAGCTCTGGAAACACCATATATTTT.

This clonotype was counted between two and nine times. V and J are TRBV27 and TRBJ2-1; 11 nucleotides align to TRBD2. The CDR3 contains 19 residues. V dropped 5 bases and J dropped 0; count of bases not matched to a gene: 12. Germline V gene data show CDR1 as MNHEY and CDR2 as SMNVEV (reference sequence). CDR3 loop: CASSKRSTSGGRSYNEQFF. The CDR3 DNA follows: TGTGCCAGCAGTAAAAGATCAACTAGCGGGGGACGCTCCTACAATGAGCAGTTCTTC.

This clonotype was found a few times. This sequence joins TRBV9 and TRBJ2-1, with TRBD2 identical over 10 bases. Germline V gene lookup returns CDR1 SGDLS and CDR2 YYNGEE. The length of the CDR3 is 18 residues. V lost 0 bases and J lost 10; bases outside the gene matches: 16. The CDR3 DNA reads as TGTGCCAGCAGCGTAGCTGTTACTAGCGGGGTATCCGATGGGGAGCAGTTCTTC. Translating it yields CASSVAVTSGVSDGEQFF.